This T cell receptor (beta chain) was identified during a study of T cells of healthy individuals. The germline CDR1 and CDR2 sequences are DFQATT and SNEGSKA (reference sequence). CDR3 length equals 13 residues. The V and J ends lost 1 base and 5 bases, in that order; junction bases with no gene match: 4. Ten or more counts support this clonotype. TCRdb processed the 5' RACE reads anew with MiXCR; each CDR3 protein has one entry. The sample holds approximately 58,000 distinct CDR3 sequences, about 14% seen once. The clonotype originates from a human donor in good health. The rearrangement links TRBV20-1 to TRBJ1-1, with 7 positions matching TRBD1. CDR3 in DNA: TGCAGTGCTAGAGGGGGCAGGGGGACTGAAGCTTTCTTT. It translates to CSARGGRGTEAFF.